A single sample is the source of the 22 T cell receptor beta chains below, sequenced in a study of regulatory dendritic cells for organ transplantation. Sorted subsets were CFSE-labeled and cultured approximately 5 days with allogeneic dendritic cells. The assay was immunoSEQ multiplex PCR, and TCRdb's table has in-frame clones only and misses some. This sample has about 20,000 clones; 85% occur once, and the top ten carry 0.2% to 0.3%. No cognate antigen is known for these TCRs. Sequenced sample: naive CD4+ T cells from blood cultured with dendritic cells. Subset indicated: CD45RA+ naive T cells. Receptors originate from a human donor in good health.

The chain carries TRBV4-1 and TRBJ2-5; D unclear. Trimming shortened V by 0 bases and J by 3 bases, and 8 bases separated the two germline ends. The germline V gene has CDR1 MGHRA and CDR2 YSYEKL. This CDR3 has 14 amino acids. The DNA for the CDR3 is TGCGCCAGCAGCCAAGATCGGTGGGAAGAGACCCAGTACTTC. Translated: CASSQDRWEETQYF.

J is TRBJ2-2 and V is TRBV4-2; weak D call: TRBD1 (6 bases). Germline V lookup: CDR1 LGHNA, CDR2 YNFKEQ. The V end lost 1 base, the J end lost 0 bases, and 18 bases lay between the germline ends. The CDR3 has 19 amino acids. The CDR3 reads CASSQGPRTGSPNTGELFF. The CDR3 DNA reads as TGTGCCAGCAGCCAAGGCCCTCGAACAGGGTCCCCGAACACCGGGGAGCTGTTTTTT.

This rearrangement joins TRBV10-1 to TRBJ1-1; the D gene is possibly TRBD1 (5 bases). Germline loops: CDR1 WNHNN, CDR2 SYGVQD (reference sequence). V gave up 6 bases and J gave up 7 bases, with 12 bases separating them. The CDR3 sequence is 12 residues long. The CDR3 bases are TGCGCCAGCAGCCCTGGGGGTCTTGAAGCTTTCTTT. It is translated as CASSPGGLEAFF.

This rearrangement joins TRBV18 to TRBJ2-1; D not certain. V lost 3 bases to trimming and J lost 0 bases, with 6 bases between them. CDR3 length equals 14 residues. Germline CDR1 KGHSH, CDR2 LQKENI. The CDR3 bases are TGTGCCAGCTCACCTGAGAGCTCCTACAATGAGCAGTTCTTC. Translating gives CASSPESSYNEQFF.

This sequence joins TRBV18 and TRBJ1-1; no definite D call. The germline gives CDR1 KGHSH, CDR2 LQKENI. The ends were cut back, 2 bases at V and 1 base at J, with 11 bases in the middle. The CDR3 consists of 15 residues. The CDR3 DNA follows: TGTGCCAGCTCACCATTAAACGGCCAGAACACTGAAGCTTTCTTT. Protein: CASSPLNGQNTEAFF.

This clone showed up just once. The chain joins TRBV9 to TRBJ1-4, with D maybe TRBD1 (6 bases). The V gene lost 5 bases and the J gene lost 7 bases, with 15 bases spanning the gap. Looked up from germline, CDR1 is SGDLS and CDR2 is YYNGEE. The CDR3 sequence is 14 residues long. The CDR3 nucleotides are TGTGCCAGCAGTTATGCGGGACAAGGTGAAAAACTGTTTTTT. This gives the protein CASSYAGQGEKLFF.

This sequence joins TRBV5-4 and TRBJ1-1; D is uncertain. Trimming shortened V by 3 bases and J by 1 base, and 19 bases separated the two germline ends. The CDR3 is 17 amino acids. The germline V gene has CDR1 SGHNT and CDR2 YYREEE (reference sequence). The CDR3 loop is CASSSPASLWGNTEAFF. The CDR3, as DNA: TGTGCCAGCAGCTCCCCAGCCTCCCTATGGGGGAACACTGAAGCTTTCTTT.

J is TRBJ1-2 and V is TRBV10-3, with 8 bases that match TRBD1. V trimming: 6 bases; J trimming: 6 bases; junction bases outside the gene matches: 9. Germline assignment: CDR1 ENHRY and CDR2 SYGVKD. The CDR3 runs 14 residues. The CDR3 sequence is CAIRDRGYRDGYTF. CDR3 bases: TGTGCCATCAGAGACAGGGGTTATCGCGATGGCTACACCTTC.

This chain uses TRBV7-3 with TRBJ2-5, with 7 bases aligning to TRBD2. CDR1 and CDR2 from the germline V gene are SGHTA and FQGTGA. The CDR3 consists of 12 residues. V trimming: 4 bases; J trimming: 10 bases; junction bases outside the gene matches: 6. CDR3 residues: CASSSGTTRQYF. The CDR3 nucleotides are TGTGCCAGCAGCTCTGGGACTACTCGCCAGTACTTC.

The rearrangement joins TRBV6-5 to TRBJ1-1; D is undetermined. V was clipped by 9 bases and J by 6 bases, with 11 bases between them. CDR3 length: 11 residues. Germline V gene lookup returns CDR1 MNHEY and CDR2 SVGAGI. The CDR3: CASRRASEAFF. The DNA of the CDR3 is TGTGCCAGTCGACGAGCGTCTGAAGCTTTCTTT.

The CDR3 nucleotides are TGTGCCAGCAGCTTAAAAGTGGGGCTCTCCTACAATGAGCAGTTCTTC. It encodes CASSLKVGLSYNEQFF. The rearrangement joins TRBV7-3 to TRBJ2-1, with D possibly TRBD1 on 5 matching bases. The CDR3 is made up of 16 amino acids. Germline V gene lookup returns CDR1 SGHTA and CDR2 FQGTGA. The V gene lost 1 base and the J gene lost 0 bases, with 10 bases spanning the gap.

The chain uses TRBV30 and TRBJ2-5; the D gene is possibly TRBD1 (6 bases). V was trimmed by 4 bases and J by 1 base, leaving 10 bases between them. The CDR3 consists of 13 residues. Germline V lookup: CDR1 GTSNPN, CDR2 SVGIG (reference sequence). The CDR3 nucleotides are TGTGCCTGGATGGACAGCCCCCAAGAGACCCAGTACTTC. Protein product: CAWMDSPQETQYF.

CDR3 DNA sequence: TGTGCCAGCAGCGTGGGCGGGCTCTACAATGAGCAGTTCTTC. Residues: CASSVGGLYNEQFF. V and J are TRBV9 and TRBJ2-1, with D perhaps matching TRBD2 (5 bases). V was pared by 2 bases and J by 3 bases, with 9 bases between. Germline-derived CDR1 and CDR2 are SGDLS and YYNGEE. This CDR3 comprises 14 residues.

V is TRBV6-1 and J is TRBJ2-3; 14 bases align to TRBD2. CDR1 MNHNS and CDR2 SASEGT come from the germline V gene. This CDR3 is 15 amino acids long. Trimming took 8 bases from V and 2 from J; bases not matched to a gene: 3. The CDR3 nucleotides are TGTGCCAGCTGGACTAGCGGGGGGTCCACAGATACGCAGTATTTT. This encodes CASWTSGGSTDTQYF.

The chain couples TRBV6-1 to TRBJ1-3, with TRBD1 matching 7 bases. Germline CDR1 reads MNHNS; CDR2 reads SASEGT. The CDR3 runs 16 residues. The J segment lost 4 bases and the V segment lost 2 bases, leaving 8 bases of the junction unmatched. The CDR3 loop is CASSEPFTGAGNTIYF. CDR3 nucleotides: TGTGCCAGCAGTGAACCCTTTACAGGGGCCGGAAACACCATATATTTT.

This chain joins TRBV5-4 and TRBJ2-5; D not resolved. Germline V gives CDR1 SGHNT, CDR2 YYREEE (reference sequence). The CDR3 length is 11 residues. The germline V and J ends were trimmed by 0 bases and 7 bases, with 4 bases remaining between them. CDR3 sequence (DNA): TGTGCCAGCAGCTTGGGAGGGACCCAGTACTTC. Translating gives CASSLGGTQYF.

Only a few counts were recorded for this clone. V gene TRBV10-3 combines with J gene TRBJ2-7; TRBD2 might be the D (5 bases). The CDR3 runs to 11 residues. Trimming removed 6 bases from V and 7 bases from J, with 10 bases in between. In germline, CDR1 is ENHRY, CDR2 SYGVKD. CDR3 residues: CAIRRAEEQYF. In DNA form, the CDR3 reads TGTGCCATCAGGAGGGCTGAAGAGCAGTACTTC.

The chain employs TRBV9 and TRBJ1-3; no clear D gene. Germline CDR1 reads SGDLS; CDR2 reads YYNGEE. Trimming shortened V by 2 bases and J by 0 bases, and 12 bases separated the two germline ends. This CDR3 has 16 residues. The CDR3 protein is CASSVRATYSGNTIYF. DNA for the CDR3: TGTGCCAGCAGCGTCAGAGCTACCTACTCTGGAAACACCATATATTTT.

This sequence joins TRBV30 and TRBJ1-1, with TRBD1 as a possible D gene (5 bases). V lost 4 bases, J lost 0 bases, and 12 bases lay in between. From germline, CDR1 is GTSNPN and CDR2 SVGIG (reference sequence). The CDR3 covers 14 residues. CDR3: CAWTRQLMNTEAFF. CDR3 coding DNA: TGTGCCTGGACTAGACAGCTCATGAACACTGAAGCTTTCTTT.

CDR3 protein: CASSQGGFRGPSTGELFF. For the CDR3, the DNA is TGTGCCAGCAGCCAGGGGGGCTTTAGAGGACCCTCCACCGGGGAGCTGTTTTTT. This chain links TRBV4-2 with TRBJ2-2, with D perhaps being TRBD1 or TRBD2 (6 bases each). With 3 bases removed from V and 4 bases from J, the gap between germline ends came to 21 bases. Germline V gene lookup returns CDR1 LGHNA and CDR2 YNFKEQ. The CDR3 is 18 amino acids.

The rearrangement joins TRBV29-1 to TRBJ2-3; maybe TRBD1 (6 bases). The CDR3 contains 15 residues. The V gene's germline CDR1 is SQVTM and CDR2 ANQGSEA. V was shortened by 4 bases and J by 2 bases, with 16 bases between the two germline ends. DNA for the CDR3: TGCAGCGTTGGTGTGGCAGGGGTGGCCACAGATACGCAGTATTTT. As protein: CSVGVAGVATDTQYF.

The rearrangement links TRBV5-6 to TRBJ2-2, with TRBD2 matching 16 bases. The CDR3 extends over 17 amino acids. Trimming at V came to 5 bases and at J to 6 bases, leaving 7 bases not matched to a gene. The germline V gene encodes CDR1 SGHDT and CDR2 YYEEEE. The CDR3 protein is CASRQSGTSGGAGELFF. CDR3 nucleotide sequence: TGTGCCAGCAGACAGTCCGGGACTAGCGGGGGGGCCGGGGAGCTGTTTTTT.